These T cell receptor beta chains were read from a single sample in a study of shared clonotypes between healthy human individuals. Clones were read by immunoSEQ multiplex PCR, and TCRdb kept only the in-frame ones, dropping some. Of about 610,000 clones listed, 95% to 97% are singletons. Input material: naive CD8+ T cells sorted from blood. These receptors were taken from a young woman in good health. Each CDR3 is given with its conserved first and last residue. D genes are given only for firm matches. The size entry is marked missing in some rows and otherwise reads once, few, many or a size class.

V: TRBV19
size: .
J: TRBJ2-7
D: .
DNA: TGTGCCAGTAGTATACTCCCCGGGAACTCCTACGAGCAGTACTTC
CDR3: CASSILPGNSYEQYF

V: TRBV27
size: .
J: TRBJ2-5
D: .
DNA: TGTGCCAGCAGACCCTGGGACTTTTCTCAGGAGACCCAGTACTTC
CDR3: CASRPWDFSQETQYF

V: TRBV28
size: .
J: TRBJ2-3
D: .
DNA: TGTGCCAGCAGCAGCCACCCGGGGGGCACTCCCGCAGATACGCAGTATTTT
CDR3: CASSSHPGGTPADTQYF

V: TRBV29-1
size: .
J: TRBJ1-6
D: .
DNA: TGCAGCGTTGATGAAGGGGGGATCCGTGGTTCCTATAATTCACCCCTCCACTTT
CDR3: CSVDEGGIRGSYNSPLHF

V: TRBV28
size: .
J: TRBJ1-5
D: .
DNA: TGTGCCAGCAGTTTTACCGGAGACCACAATCAGCCCCAGCATTTT
CDR3: CASSFTGDHNQPQHF

V: TRBV7-5
size: .
J: TRBJ1-4
D: .
DNA: TGTGTCAGAAGCCCACGAAGACAGGGACTGGGTGATCATGAAAAACTGTTTTTT
CDR3: CVRSPRRQGLGDHEKLFF

V: TRBV4-1
size: .
J: TRBJ2-1
D: .
DNA: TGCACCAGCAGCCTAGACCAGACGAAAGAACAGTTCTTC
CDR3: CTSSLDQTKEQFF

V: TRBV19
size: once
J: TRBJ1-6
D: .
DNA: TGTGCCAGTAGTATAGACGGGGAATCACCCCTCCACTTT
CDR3: CASSIDGESPLHF

V: TRBV14
size: .
J: TRBJ2-7
D: .
DNA: TGTGCCAGCAGCTACGGACAAAGTGGCTACTACGAGCAGTACTTC
CDR3: CASSYGQSGYYEQYF

V: TRBV7-8
size: .
J: TRBJ2-5
D: TRBD2
DNA: TGTGCCAGCAGCTTATGGTTTAGCGGGAGGAACCAAGAGACCCAGTACTTC
CDR3: CASSLWFSGRNQETQYF

V: TRBV11-2
size: .
J: TRBJ1-1
D: .
DNA: TGTGCCAGCAGCTTAGGGGTGTGGCTTACGGGGGGCACTGAAGCTTTCTTT
CDR3: CASSLGVWLTGGTEAFF

V: TRBV29-1
size: .
J: TRBJ2-7
D: TRBD1
DNA: TGCAGCGTTCCTACTGACAGGGATGAAGAGCAGTACTTC
CDR3: CSVPTDRDEEQYF

V: TRBV28
size: .
J: TRBJ2-7
D: TRBD1
DNA: TGTGCCAGCAGTACCGGACAGGCGGGCAACGAGCAGTACTTC
CDR3: CASSTGQAGNEQYF

V: TRBV11-2
size: .
J: TRBJ2-5
D: .
DNA: TGTGCCAGCAGCCAAGGCGGTAGTCGATGGGAGACCCAGTACTTC
CDR3: CASSQGGSRWETQYF

V: TRBV27
size: .
J: TRBJ2-7
D: TRBD2
DNA: TGTGCCAGCAGTTCCCGGACTAGCGGATACTACGAGCAGTACTTC
CDR3: CASSSRTSGYYEQYF

V: TRBV19
size: few
J: TRBJ1-1
D: .
DNA: TGTGCCAGTTCTGACAGCCCGAACACTGAAGCTTTCTTT
CDR3: CASSDSPNTEAFF

V: TRBV28
size: .
J: TRBJ2-3
D: TRBD2
DNA: TGTGCCAGCAGTCCACTAGCGGGGAACACAGATACGCAGTATTTT
CDR3: CASSPLAGNTDTQYF

V: TRBV28
size: .
J: TRBJ2-3
D: .
DNA: TGTGCCAGCAGTTCACCGGGCTCGCCCGCAGATACGCAGTATTTT
CDR3: CASSSPGSPADTQYF

V: TRBV7-9
size: once
J: TRBJ2-1
D: .
DNA: TGTGCCAGCAGCGCTCACCTCGAGGCGGTCTACAATGAGCAGTTCTTC
CDR3: CASSAHLEAVYNEQFF

V: TRBV7-7
size: once
J: TRBJ1-2
D: .
DNA: TGTGCCGTCGGACCGACGTCAGCGTCATATGGCTACACCTTC
CDR3: CAVGPTSASYGYTF

V: TRBV5-5
size: once
J: TRBJ2-5
D: TRBD1
DNA: TGTGCCAGCAGCTTGGCCTTGACAGGGTTCCAAGAGACCCAGTACTTC
CDR3: CASSLALTGFQETQYF

V: TRBV11-2
size: once
J: TRBJ2-1
D: TRBD2
DNA: TGTGCCAGCAGGTTAGGGACTAGCCCAGCGAATTACAATGAGCAGTTCTTC
CDR3: CASRLGTSPANYNEQFF

V: TRBV27
size: .
J: TRBJ2-7
D: .
DNA: TGTGCCAGCAGTTTAGCGTCCTCTAGCGTTACCTACGAGCAGTACTTC
CDR3: CASSLASSSVTYEQYF

V: TRBV27
size: .
J: TRBJ1-1
D: .
DNA: TGTGCCAGCAGTTTAAGACAGGCGAACACTGAAGCTTTCTTT
CDR3: CASSLRQANTEAFF

V: TRBV5-6
size: .
J: TRBJ2-5
D: .
DNA: TGTGCCAGCAGCTTAAAAGGGTTCCAAGAGACCCAGTACTTC
CDR3: CASSLKGFQETQYF

V: TRBV9
size: .
J: TRBJ2-1
D: TRBD2
DNA: TGTGCCAGCAGAGGGACTAGCGATGAGCAGTTCTTC
CDR3: CASRGTSDEQFF

V: TRBV13
size: .
J: TRBJ2-2
D: .
DNA: TGTGCCAGCAGCTTACACGCTGAGTTCACCGGGGAGCTGTTTTTT
CDR3: CASSLHAEFTGELFF

V: TRBV29-1
size: .
J: TRBJ2-5
D: .
DNA: TGCAGCGTCACCCGAGAGGGCGTGGGACCTTCTAGAGAGACCCAGTACTTC
CDR3: CSVTREGVGPSRETQYF

V: TRBV28
size: .
J: TRBJ2-7
D: TRBD2
DNA: TGTGCCAGCAGACTCCCCACTAGCGGAGGTCTCTACGAGCAGTACTTC
CDR3: CASRLPTSGGLYEQYF

V: TRBV7-6
size: .
J: TRBJ2-5
D: .
DNA: TGTGCCAGCAGCCTACTTCGGACAGAAGAAGAGACCCAGTACTTC
CDR3: CASSLLRTEEETQYF

V: TRBV4-1
size: .
J: TRBJ2-1
D: .
DNA: TGCGCCAGCAGCCAAGAAGGCGGAAACTCCTACAATGAGCAGTTCTTC
CDR3: CASSQEGGNSYNEQFF